The next 5 T cell receptor beta chains were all read from a single sample in a study of blood T cells in healthy people across ages. A J-beta primer mix and a sample-barcoded 5' primer were used in a second PCR of roughly 6 to 12 cycles. TCRdb reanalysed the 5' RACE reads using MiXCR and keeps one entry per CDR3 protein. The repertoire includes some 1.5 million distinct CDR3 sequences, 28% of them detected once, and roughly 8.2% sits in the top ten. The specimen was blood. The receptor source for this set is a woman in her twenties or thirties in good health.

CDR3 region: CASSYGGAGGPNNEQFF. The CDR3 DNA follows: TGTGCCAGCAGTTACGGCGGGGCGGGAGGGCCGAACAATGAGCAGTTCTTC. The gene calls are TRBV6-6 and TRBJ2-1; 9 nucleotides align to TRBD2. Unmatched junction bases numbered 10, after V lost 2 bases and J lost 5 bases. The CDR3 covers 17 residues. Germline loops: CDR1 MNHNY, CDR2 SVGAGI (reference sequence).

A note on this clonotype: A junction end diverges from the germline sequence, so it may reflect a read error. The chain couples TRBV9 to TRBJ2-5; D gene unclear. The last part of the DNA fits TRBJ2-7 better; the J call may be wrong. CDR1 is SGDLS and CDR2 is YYNGEE in the germline V gene. This CDR3 region has 14 residues. The CDR3 reads CASSVEWHSSEQYF. CDR3 in DNA: TGTGCCAGCAGCGTAGAGTGGCACTCCTCCGAGCAGTACTTC.

The rearrangement joins TRBV29-1 to TRBJ1-1; D perhaps matches TRBD1 (6 bases). The V and J ends lost 4 bases and 4 bases respectively, with 16 bases between them. The CDR3 consists of 14 residues. Germline CDR1 SQVTM, CDR2 ANQGSEA. The CDR3 loop is CSVGGRGEPTEAFF. As DNA, the CDR3 is TGCAGCGTTGGGGGGAGGGGGGAACCCACTGAAGCTTTCTTT.

This clonotype occurred a few times. This sequence joins TRBV6-1 and TRBJ2-3; no definite D call. The CDR3 length is 14 residues. Germline V CDR1 and CDR2: MNHNS, SASEGT. Trimming took off 3 bases at V and 4 bases at J, with 11 bases between the two ends. CDR3 protein: CASSELSRSDTQYF. CDR3 DNA: TGTGCCAGCAGTGAGCTATCTAGATCAGATACGCAGTATTTT.

This clonotype showed up just once. An end of the junction does not agree with germline; a read error may underlie this. The chain couples TRBV10-3 to TRBJ2-7, with 7 bases aligning to TRBD1. The CDR3 covers 14 residues. Germline V lookup: CDR1 ENHRY, CDR2 SYGVKD. The CDR3 protein is CVISETYGTDEQYF. The CDR3, as DNA: TGTGTCATCAGTGAGACGTATGGGACAGACGAGCAGTACTTC.